This TCR beta chain was identified in a study of CD8 T cells in Susac syndrome. RNA totalling about 0.5 to 1 ug underwent reverse transcription with random hexamers. Multiplex PCR with immunoSEQ amplified the TCR beta CDR3 across 54 Vbeta and 13 Jbeta. Via MiXCR, TCRdb re-called the immunoSEQ multiplex PCR reads, giving one row per CDR3 protein. The sample carries fewer than 200,000 distinct CDR3 sequences, approximately 94% recorded once. Sequencing targeted TCR beta in T cells from blood (CD8+ and CD4+). Healthy donors acted as controls, with matching for age and sex. In contrast to the negatively isolated CD8+ and CD4+ T cells, TEMRA cells were FACS-enriched. In germline, CDR1 is LGHDT, CDR2 YNNKEL (reference sequence). This CDR3 spans 13 amino acids. V lost 4 bases, J lost 6 bases, and 13 bases lay in between.

This TCR was recovered from a human donor in good health. This chain uses TRBV3-1 with TRBJ2-7; D remains unclear. Material for sequencing was CD4+ T cells from PBMCs. Here the CDR3 DNA reads TGTGCCAGCAGCCCCCTAGGTAAGGCCGAGCAGTACTTC. Protein product: CASSPLGKAEQYF.